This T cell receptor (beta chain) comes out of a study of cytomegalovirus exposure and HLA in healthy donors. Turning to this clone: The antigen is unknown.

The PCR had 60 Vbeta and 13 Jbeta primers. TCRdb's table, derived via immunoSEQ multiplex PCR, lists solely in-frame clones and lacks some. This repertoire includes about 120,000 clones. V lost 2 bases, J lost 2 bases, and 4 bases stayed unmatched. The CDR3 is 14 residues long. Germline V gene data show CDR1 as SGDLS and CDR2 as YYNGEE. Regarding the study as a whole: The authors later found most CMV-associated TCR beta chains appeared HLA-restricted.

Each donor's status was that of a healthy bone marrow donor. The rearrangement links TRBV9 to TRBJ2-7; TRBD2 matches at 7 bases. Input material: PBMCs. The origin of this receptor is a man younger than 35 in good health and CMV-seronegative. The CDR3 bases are TGTGCCAGCAGCGTTGGCGGACTAGCCTACGAGCAGTACTTC. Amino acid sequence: CASSVGGLAYEQYF.